The source of this T cell receptor (beta chain) is a study of T-cell reconstitution after alpha-beta-depleted transplantation in children. V dropped 6 bases and J dropped 0 bases, with 12 bases sitting between them. CDR3 length: 15 amino acids. Germline V lookup: CDR1 SEHNR, CDR2 FQNEAQ (reference sequence). Unique molecular identifiers were built into the TCRbeta library. A single record per CDR3 protein comes from TCRdb applying MiXCR to the PCR reads. Of 420,000 or so distinct CDR3 sequences in the sample, 9.5% to 13% were seen once. The receptor was derived from a human donor who donated a stem cell graft to a child with acute myeloid leukemia. The specimen was PBMCs from the stem cell graft donor, collected from the stem cell graft. V and J are TRBV7-9 and TRBJ1-5; D call uncertain. CDR3 sequence reads: CASREGSSSNQPQHF. As DNA, the CDR3 is TGTGCCAGCAGGGAGGGATCGAGTAGCAATCAGCCCCAGCATTTT.